This T cell receptor beta chain emerged from a study of blood T cell repertoires in COVID-19. Study background: COVID-19 samples collected from the United States, Italy and Spain covered acute and convalescent phases. T cells, B-cell-depleted T cells, or PBMCs provided the cDNA or gDNA that served as material.

This clone was seen a single time. In the source study's methods: Reference gene primer amplification gave nucleated cell count estimates. The data were produced by immunoSEQ multiplex PCR, yet TCRdb's version contains in-frame clones alone and is incomplete. V, J and clone size are taken as reported in that table, and D and trimming were inferred from the DNA itself. The sample carries under 200,000 clones, approximately 85% recorded once. This TCR was sampled from a woman aged 80 or over with acute or convalescent COVID-19. The sequenced material came from peripheral blood.

CDR3 in DNA: TGTGCCAGTAGTTGGGAAGGGAGGGGAAATCAGCCCCAGCATTTT. Translating it yields CASSWEGRGNQPQHF. This chain uses TRBV19 with TRBJ1-5, with a weak D call TRBD1 (5 bases). The V and J ends lost 5 bases and 4 bases respectively, with 15 bases between them. In germline, CDR1 is LNHDA, CDR2 SQIVND (reference sequence). CDR3 length: 15 residues.